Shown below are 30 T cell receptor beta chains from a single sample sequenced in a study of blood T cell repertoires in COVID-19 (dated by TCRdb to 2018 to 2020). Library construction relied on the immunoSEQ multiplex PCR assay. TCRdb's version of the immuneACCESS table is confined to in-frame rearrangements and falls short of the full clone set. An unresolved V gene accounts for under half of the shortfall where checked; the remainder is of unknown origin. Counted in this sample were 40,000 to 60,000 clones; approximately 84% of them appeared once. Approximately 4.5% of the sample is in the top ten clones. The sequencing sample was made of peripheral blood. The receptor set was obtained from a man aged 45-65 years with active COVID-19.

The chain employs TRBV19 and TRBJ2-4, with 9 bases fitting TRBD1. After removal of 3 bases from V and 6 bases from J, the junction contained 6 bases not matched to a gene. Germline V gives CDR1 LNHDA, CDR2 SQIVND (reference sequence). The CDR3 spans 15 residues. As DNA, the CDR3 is TGTGCCAGTAGTATTAGCATACAGGGGGCAAACATTCAGTACTTC. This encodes CASSISIQGANIQYF.

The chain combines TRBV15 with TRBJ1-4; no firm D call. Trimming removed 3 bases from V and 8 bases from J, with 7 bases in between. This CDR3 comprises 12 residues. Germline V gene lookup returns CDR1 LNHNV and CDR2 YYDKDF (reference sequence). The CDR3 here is CATSSGLEKLFF. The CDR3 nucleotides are TGTGCCACCAGCAGCGGTTTGGAAAAACTGTTTTTT.

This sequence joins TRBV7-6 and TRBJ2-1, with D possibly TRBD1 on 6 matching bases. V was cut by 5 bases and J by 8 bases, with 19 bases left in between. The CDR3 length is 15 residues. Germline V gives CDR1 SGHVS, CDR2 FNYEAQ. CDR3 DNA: TGTGCCAGCAGCCTCGGGCAGGGGCGTAAGGATGAGCAGTTCTTC. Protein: CASSLGQGRKDEQFF.

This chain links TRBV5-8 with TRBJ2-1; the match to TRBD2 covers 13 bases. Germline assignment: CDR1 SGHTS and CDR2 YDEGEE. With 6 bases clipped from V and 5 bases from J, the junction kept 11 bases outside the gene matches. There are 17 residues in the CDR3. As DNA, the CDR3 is TGTGCCAGCAACAGATCTTTAACTAGCGGGGGGGACAATGAGCAGTTCTTC. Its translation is CASNRSLTSGGDNEQFF.

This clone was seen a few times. The CDR3 region has the DNA TGTGCCAGCAGCTCAACCGGGACAGGCAGTAACTATGGCTACACCTTC. Residues: CASSSTGTGSNYGYTF. The chain uses TRBV7-9 and TRBJ1-2; 8 bases are shared with TRBD1. Germline loops: CDR1 SEHNR, CDR2 FQNEAQ (reference sequence). V shed 4 bases and J 1 base; nucleotides not matched to a gene: 8. CDR3 length equals 16 residues.

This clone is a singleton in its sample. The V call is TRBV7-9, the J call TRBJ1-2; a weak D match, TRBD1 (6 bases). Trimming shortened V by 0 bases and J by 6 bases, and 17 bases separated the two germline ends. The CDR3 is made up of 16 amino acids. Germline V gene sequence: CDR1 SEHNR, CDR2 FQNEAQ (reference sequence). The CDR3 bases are TGTGCCAGCAGCTTAGCGCGGGGGGCGCGGTGGGATGGCTACACCTTC. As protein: CASSLARGARWDGYTF. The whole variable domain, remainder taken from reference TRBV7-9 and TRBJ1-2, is DTGVSQNPRHKITKRGQNVTFRCDPISEHNRLYWYRQTLGQGPEFLTYFQNEAQLEKSRLLSDRFSAERPKGSFSTLEIQRTEQGDSAMYLCASSLARGARWDGYTFGSGTRLTVV.

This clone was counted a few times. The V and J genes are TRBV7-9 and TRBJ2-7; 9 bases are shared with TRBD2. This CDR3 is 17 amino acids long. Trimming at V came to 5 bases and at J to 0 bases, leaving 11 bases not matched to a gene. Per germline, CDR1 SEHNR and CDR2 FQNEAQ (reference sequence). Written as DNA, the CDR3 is TGTGCCAGCAGCCGTGGGGTGGCGGGGGGGAGCTCCTACGAGCAGTACTTC. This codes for CASSRGVAGGSSYEQYF.

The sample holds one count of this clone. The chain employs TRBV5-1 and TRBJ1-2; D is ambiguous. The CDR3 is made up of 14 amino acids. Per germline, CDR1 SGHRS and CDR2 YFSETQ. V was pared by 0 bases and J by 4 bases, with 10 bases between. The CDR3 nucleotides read TGCGCCAGCAGCTTGGAACCCCCAGGCTATGGCTACACCTTC. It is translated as CASSLEPPGYGYTF.

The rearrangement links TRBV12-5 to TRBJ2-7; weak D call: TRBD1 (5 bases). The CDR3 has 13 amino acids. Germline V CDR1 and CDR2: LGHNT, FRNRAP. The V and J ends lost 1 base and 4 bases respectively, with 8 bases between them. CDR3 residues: CASGLESGYEQYF. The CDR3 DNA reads TGTGCTAGTGGTTTGGAGTCAGGGTACGAGCAGTACTTC.

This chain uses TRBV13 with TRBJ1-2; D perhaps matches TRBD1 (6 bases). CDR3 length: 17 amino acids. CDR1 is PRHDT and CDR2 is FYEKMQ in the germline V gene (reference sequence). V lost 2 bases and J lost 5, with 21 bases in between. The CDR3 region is CASSLNGAGARGYGYTF. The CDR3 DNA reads TGTGCCAGCAGCTTAAACGGTGCGGGGGCGCGAGGGTATGGCTACACCTTC.

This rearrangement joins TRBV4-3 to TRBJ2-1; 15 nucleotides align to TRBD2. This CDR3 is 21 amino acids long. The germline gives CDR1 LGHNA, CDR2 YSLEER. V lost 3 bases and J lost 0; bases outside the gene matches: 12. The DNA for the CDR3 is TGCGCCAGCAGCCACCTAGAGGGACTAGCGGGGGGATCTAGCTCCTACAATGAGCAGTTCTTC. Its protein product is CASSHLEGLAGGSSSYNEQFF.

The CDR3 DNA sequence: TGTGCCAGTATCCTCGACAGGGCTGCCGGAAACACCATATATTTT. Translation gives CASILDRAAGNTIYF. V is TRBV19 and J is TRBJ1-3; 7 nucleotides agree with TRBD1. The V gene end was trimmed by 7 bases and the J gene end by 4 bases; junction bases not matched to a gene: 10. Germline CDR1 is LNHDA and CDR2 is SQIVND (reference sequence). The CDR3 has 15 residues. The complete variable domain, with remaining parts taken from reference TRBV19 and TRBJ1-3, reads DGGITQSPKYLFRKEGQNVTLSCEQNLNHDAMYWYRQDPGQGLRLIYYSQIVNDFQKGDIAEGYSVSREKKESFPLTVTSAQKNPTAFYLCASILDRAAGNTIYFGEGSWLTVV.

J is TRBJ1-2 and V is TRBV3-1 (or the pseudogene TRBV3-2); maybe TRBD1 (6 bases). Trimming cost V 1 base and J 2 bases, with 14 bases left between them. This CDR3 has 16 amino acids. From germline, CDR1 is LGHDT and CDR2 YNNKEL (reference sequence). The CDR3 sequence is CASSQVGTGSNYGYTF. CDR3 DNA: TGTGCCAGCAGCCAAGTGGGAACAGGGTCCAACTATGGCTACACCTTC.

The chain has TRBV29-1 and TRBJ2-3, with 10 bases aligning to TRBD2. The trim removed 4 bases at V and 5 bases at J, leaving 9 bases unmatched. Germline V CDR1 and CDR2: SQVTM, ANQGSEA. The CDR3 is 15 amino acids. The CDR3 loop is CSVVSSGGRVDTQYF. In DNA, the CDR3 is TGCAGCGTTGTTAGTAGCGGGGGGCGGGTAGATACGCAGTATTTT.

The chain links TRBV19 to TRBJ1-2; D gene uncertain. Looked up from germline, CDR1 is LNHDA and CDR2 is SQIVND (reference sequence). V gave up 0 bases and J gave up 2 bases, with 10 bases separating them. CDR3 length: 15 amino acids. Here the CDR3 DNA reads TGTGCCAGTAGTATAGATCGGTCCGGGAACTATGGCTACACCTTC. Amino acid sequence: CASSIDRSGNYGYTF.

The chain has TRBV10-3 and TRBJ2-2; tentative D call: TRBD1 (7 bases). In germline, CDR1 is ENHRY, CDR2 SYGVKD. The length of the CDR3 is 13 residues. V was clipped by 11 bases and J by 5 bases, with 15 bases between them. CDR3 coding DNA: TGTGCCGCCCAGGGGGGTGGTACCGGGGAGCTGTTTTTT. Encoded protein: CAAQGGGTGELFF.

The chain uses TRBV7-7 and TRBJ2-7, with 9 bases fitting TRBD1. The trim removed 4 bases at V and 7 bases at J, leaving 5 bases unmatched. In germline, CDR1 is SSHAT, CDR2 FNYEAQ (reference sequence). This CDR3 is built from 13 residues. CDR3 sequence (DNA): TGTGCCAGCAGCTCAGGACAGGGGAGGGAGCAGTACTTC. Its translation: CASSSGQGREQYF. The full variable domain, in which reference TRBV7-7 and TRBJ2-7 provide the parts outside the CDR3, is GAGVSQSPRYKVTKRGQDVTLRCDPISSHATLYWYQQALGQGPEFLTYFNYEAQPDKSGLPSDRFSAERPEGSISTLTIQRTEQRDSAMYRCASSSGQGREQYFGPGTRLTVT.

The CDR3 loop is CASSETRAIYNEQFF. CDR3 bases: TGTGCCAGCAGTGAAACCAGGGCCATCTACAATGAGCAGTTCTTC. The chain recombines TRBV6-1 with TRBJ2-1; possibly TRBD1 for D (5 bases). Trimming removed 2 bases at V and 3 bases at J, with 11 bases between. CDR1 is MNHNS and CDR2 is SASEGT in the germline V gene. The CDR3 consists of 15 residues.

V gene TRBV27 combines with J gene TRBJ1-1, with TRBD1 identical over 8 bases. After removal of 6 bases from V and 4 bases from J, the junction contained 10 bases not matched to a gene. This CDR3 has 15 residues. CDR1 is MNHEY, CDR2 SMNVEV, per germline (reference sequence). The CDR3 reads CASSRERTGFTEAFF. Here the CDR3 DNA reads TGTGCCAGCAGCCGAGAAAGGACAGGGTTCACTGAAGCTTTCTTT.

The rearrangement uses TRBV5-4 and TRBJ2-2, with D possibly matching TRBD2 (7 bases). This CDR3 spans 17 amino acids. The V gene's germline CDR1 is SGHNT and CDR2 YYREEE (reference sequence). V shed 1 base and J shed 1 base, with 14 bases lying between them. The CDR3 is CASSLLGGGMNTGELFF. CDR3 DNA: TGTGCCAGCAGCTTGCTTGGGGGGGGCATGAACACCGGGGAGCTGTTTTTT.

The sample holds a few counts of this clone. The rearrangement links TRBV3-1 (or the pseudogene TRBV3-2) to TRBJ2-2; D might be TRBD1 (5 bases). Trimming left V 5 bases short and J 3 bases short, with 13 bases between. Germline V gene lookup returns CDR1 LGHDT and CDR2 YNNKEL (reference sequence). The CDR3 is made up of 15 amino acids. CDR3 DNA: TGTGCCAGCAGCAAATCAGACAGCCACACCGGGGAGCTGTTTTTT. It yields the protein CASSKSDSHTGELFF.

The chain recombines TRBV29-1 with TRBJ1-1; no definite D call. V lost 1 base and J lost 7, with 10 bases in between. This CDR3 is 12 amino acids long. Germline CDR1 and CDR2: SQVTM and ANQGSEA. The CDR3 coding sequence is TGCAGCGTTGAAGCCCCGGGATTTGAAGCTTTCTTT. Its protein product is CSVEAPGFEAFF.

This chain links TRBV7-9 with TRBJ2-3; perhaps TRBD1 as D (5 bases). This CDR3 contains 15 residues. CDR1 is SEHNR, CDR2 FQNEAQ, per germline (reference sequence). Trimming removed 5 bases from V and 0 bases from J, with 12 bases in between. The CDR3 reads CASSRTGSSTDTQYF. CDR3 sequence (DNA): TGTGCCAGCAGCCGCACAGGATCTAGCACAGATACGCAGTATTTT.

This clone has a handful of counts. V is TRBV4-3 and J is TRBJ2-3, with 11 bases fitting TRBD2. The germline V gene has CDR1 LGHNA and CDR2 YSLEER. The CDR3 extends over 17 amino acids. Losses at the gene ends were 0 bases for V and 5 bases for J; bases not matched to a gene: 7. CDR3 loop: CASSQDRSSGGLDTQYF. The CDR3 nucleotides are TGCGCCAGCAGCCAAGATCGGTCTAGCGGGGGGTTAGATACGCAGTATTTT.

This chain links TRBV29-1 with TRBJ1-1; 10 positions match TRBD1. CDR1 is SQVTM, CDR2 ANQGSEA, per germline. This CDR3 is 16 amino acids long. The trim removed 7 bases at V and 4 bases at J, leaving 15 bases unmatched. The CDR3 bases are TGCAGCGCCCTCCGGCGTTGGGACAGGGGAGGCACTGAAGCTTTCTTT. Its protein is CSALRRWDRGGTEAFF. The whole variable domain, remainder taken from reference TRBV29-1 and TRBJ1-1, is SAVISQKPSRDICQRGTSLTIQCQVDSQVTMMFWYRQQPGQSLTLIATANQGSEATYESGFVIDKFPISRPNLTFSTLTVSNMSPEDSSIYLCSALRRWDRGGTEAFFGQGTRLTVV.

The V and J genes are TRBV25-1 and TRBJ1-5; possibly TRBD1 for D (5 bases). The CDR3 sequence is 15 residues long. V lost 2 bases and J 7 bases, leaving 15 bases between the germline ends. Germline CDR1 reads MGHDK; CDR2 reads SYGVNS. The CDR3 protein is CASSEAGLGRQPQHF. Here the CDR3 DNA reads TGTGCCAGCAGTGAAGCAGGGCTGGGGCGCCAGCCCCAGCATTTT.

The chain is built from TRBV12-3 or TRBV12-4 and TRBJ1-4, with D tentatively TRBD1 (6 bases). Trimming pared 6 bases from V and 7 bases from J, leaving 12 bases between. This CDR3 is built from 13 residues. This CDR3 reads CASRPTGSEKLFF. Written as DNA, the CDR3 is TGTGCCAGCAGGCCTACAGGGTCTGAAAAACTGTTTTTT.

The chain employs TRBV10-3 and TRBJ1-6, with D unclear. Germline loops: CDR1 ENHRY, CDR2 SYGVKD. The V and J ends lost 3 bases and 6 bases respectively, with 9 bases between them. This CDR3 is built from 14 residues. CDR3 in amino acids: CAISDQGGNSPLHF. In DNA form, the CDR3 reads TGTGCCATCAGTGATCAAGGAGGTAATTCACCCCTCCACTTT.

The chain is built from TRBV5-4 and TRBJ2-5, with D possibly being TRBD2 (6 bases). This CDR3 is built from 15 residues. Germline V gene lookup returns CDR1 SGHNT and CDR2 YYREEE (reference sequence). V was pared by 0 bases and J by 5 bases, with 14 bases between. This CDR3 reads CASSLVGGAVETQYF. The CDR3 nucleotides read TGTGCCAGCAGCTTGGTCGGCGGGGCGGTTGAGACCCAGTACTTC.

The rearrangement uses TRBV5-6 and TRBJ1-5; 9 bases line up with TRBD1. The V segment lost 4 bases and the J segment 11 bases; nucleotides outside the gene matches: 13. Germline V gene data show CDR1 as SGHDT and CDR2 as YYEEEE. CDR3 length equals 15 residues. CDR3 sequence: CASSRTGDTSAAQHF. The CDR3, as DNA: TGTGCCAGCAGCCGGACAGGGGATACCTCCGCGGCCCAGCATTTT.